One sample yielded the 31 T cell receptor beta chains listed below, sequenced in a study of CD8 T cells in ankylosing spondylitis. Study-level results: What appeared characteristic of ankylosing spondylitis blood was a TCR beta motif of under 10 highly homologous variants.

One entry per CDR3 protein results from TCRdb running MiXCR on the 5' RACE reads. The data show fewer than 550,000 distinct CDR3 sequences, approximately 5% seen once. Which antigens these TCRs recognize remains unknown. Sequencing used blood, either unsorted or a sorted T cell fraction (not recorded which). The receptor set was obtained from a male donor with ankylosing spondylitis.

At least ten counts were recorded for this clonotype. This rearrangement joins TRBV10-3 to TRBJ2-1; no definite D call. Germline V gene data show CDR1 as ENHRY and CDR2 as SYGVKD. The CDR3 spans 12 residues. V was cut by 7 bases and J by 7 bases, with 11 bases left in between. The CDR3 sequence is CAINFSGNEQFF. The CDR3 DNA sequence: TGTGCCATCAATTTTTCCGGGAATGAGCAGTTCTTC.

This clonotype was detected a few times. The V and J genes are TRBV7-9 and TRBJ2-5; TRBD2 matches 8 bases. Germline CDR1 is SEHNR and CDR2 is FQNEAQ (reference sequence). With V trimmed by 2 bases and J by 10 bases, 6 bases remained unmatched. The CDR3 has 13 amino acids. CDR3 sequence reads: CASSLSAGEGQYF. DNA of the CDR3: TGTGCCAGCAGCTTATCAGCGGGGGAGGGCCAGTACTTC.

There are many counts of this clonotype. The CDR3 DNA follows: TGTGCCATCAAAAGGGAACAGACTACCACTGAGCAGTACTTC. Translated, it gives CAIKREQTTTEQYF. The chain employs TRBV10-3 and TRBJ2-7, with D possibly matching TRBD2 (5 bases). There are 14 residues in the CDR3. V was trimmed by 7 bases and J by 7 bases, leaving 20 bases between them. From germline, CDR1 is ENHRY and CDR2 SYGVKD.

This clonotype was seen repeatedly, ten times or more. The chain's CDR3 is CSARLPQGSSYNEQFF. The CDR3 DNA sequence: TGCAGTGCTAGACTCCCACAGGGAAGCTCCTACAATGAGCAGTTCTTC. The V gene is TRBV20-1, the J gene TRBJ2-1; the D gene is possibly TRBD1 (6 bases). Germline CDR1 reads DFQATT; CDR2 reads SNEGSKA (reference sequence). The CDR3 has 16 residues. V was clipped by 2 bases and J by 0 bases, with 14 bases between them.

This clonotype was counted ten times or more. The chain joins TRBV29-1 to TRBJ2-1; D is ambiguous. Germline V gene data show CDR1 as SQVTM and CDR2 as ANQGSEA. V lost 3 bases and J 10 bases, leaving 10 bases between the germline ends. This CDR3 contains 11 residues. The CDR3 nucleotides are TGCAGCGTTGATTACGGGCGGGAGCAGTTCTTC. It encodes CSVDYGREQFF.

This clonotype was counted only a few times. V is TRBV5-1 and J is TRBJ2-3, with unresolved D. Germline CDR1 is SGHRS and CDR2 is YFSETQ. The CDR3 has 15 amino acids. V was shortened by 4 bases and J by 2 bases, with 14 bases between the two germline ends. The CDR3 nucleotides read TGCGCCAGCAGCCCCCGAGTCAGAAACACAGATACGCAGTATTTT. This encodes CASSPRVRNTDTQYF.

This clonotype was picked up many times. The rearrangement joins TRBV9 to TRBJ2-1, with 10 bases matching TRBD2. The CDR3 loop spans 19 amino acids. Germline assignment: CDR1 SGDLS and CDR2 YYNGEE. V lost 3 bases to trimming and J lost 4 bases; unmatched junction nucleotides: 16. CDR3 amino acids: CASSERGLLAGVSYNEQFF. The CDR3 bases are TGTGCCAGCAGCGAGAGGGGACTCCTAGCGGGGGTTTCGTACAATGAGCAGTTCTTC.

This clonotype has a count of ten or more. The chain has TRBV4-3 and TRBJ2-3, with TRBD2 identical over 7 bases. The length of the CDR3 is 16 residues. Germline CDR1 reads LGHNA; CDR2 reads YSLEER. Trimming removed 0 bases from V and 5 bases from J; junction bases left unmatched: 8. This CDR3 reads CASSQDRAGRGDTQYF. DNA of the CDR3: TGCGCCAGCAGCCAAGATCGGGCAGGGAGGGGAGATACGCAGTATTTT.

This clonotype was found many times. This chain's CDR3 is CASSPPGRRETQYF. For the CDR3, the DNA is TGTGCCAGCAGCCCTCCCGGCAGGAGAGAGACCCAGTACTTC. The rearrangement links TRBV7-9 to TRBJ2-5, with unresolved D. Germline assignment: CDR1 SEHNR and CDR2 FQNEAQ (reference sequence). The CDR3 is 14 residues long. The V end lost 5 bases, the J end lost 4 bases, and 14 bases lay between the germline ends.

This clonotype was recorded at least ten times. J is TRBJ2-1 and V is TRBV20-1; the D is unclear. This CDR3 is 12 amino acids long. V was trimmed by 6 bases and J by 7 bases, leaving 13 bases between them. In germline, CDR1 is DFQATT, CDR2 SNEGSKA (reference sequence). For the CDR3, the DNA is TGCAGTGCCACCCCCCTTGGGAATGAGCAGTTCTTC. As protein: CSATPLGNEQFF.

V gene TRBV20-1 combines with J gene TRBJ1-2; D gene ambiguous. The CDR3 loop spans 18 amino acids. V was pared by 6 bases and J by 1 base, with 27 bases between. Germline CDR1 and CDR2: DFQATT and SNEGSKA (reference sequence). CDR3 region: CSALPPFSPYSVNYGYTF. Here the CDR3 DNA reads TGCAGTGCACTACCCCCTTTCTCCCCTTACAGCGTTAACTATGGCTACACCTTC.

At least ten counts were recorded for this clonotype. This chain links TRBV6-5 with TRBJ2-7; 7 positions match TRBD1. CDR1 is MNHEY and CDR2 is SVGAGI in the germline V gene. CDR3 length equals 14 residues. The J segment lost 2 bases and the V segment lost 0 bases, leaving 1 base of the junction unmatched. For the CDR3, the DNA is TGTGCCAGCAGTTACTCAACAGGGGCCTACGAGCAGTACTTC. Residues: CASSYSTGAYEQYF.

Remarks on this clonotype: A much larger clone differs from this one at a single base, so this may be a read error. This CDR3 reads CVSSDLSRANVLTF. CDR3 in DNA: TGTGTCAGCAGTGATCTCTCTAGGGCCAACGTCCTGACTTTC. The chain couples TRBV25-1 to TRBJ2-6; D not certain. The CDR3 has 14 amino acids. Germline V gives CDR1 MGHDK, CDR2 SYGVNS.

This clonotype was seen many times. The chain employs TRBV7-9 and TRBJ1-2, with 7 positions matching TRBD1. The CDR3 has 15 residues. Germline trimming cut 5 bases from V and 2 bases from J; bases unmatched to any gene: 8. CDR1 and CDR2 (germline): SEHNR, FQNEAQ (reference sequence). The CDR3: CASSEGTDQNYGYTF. CDR3 nucleotides: TGTGCCAGCAGCGAAGGGACAGACCAAAACTATGGCTACACCTTC.

The rearrangement uses TRBV11-2 and TRBJ2-7, with no clear D. This CDR3 spans 15 amino acids. Trimming shortened V by 3 bases and J by 2 bases, and 14 bases separated the two germline ends. The germline gives CDR1 SGHAT, CDR2 FQNNGV. CDR3 region: CASSLGLRRPYEQYF. In nucleotides, the CDR3 is TGTGCCAGCAGCTTGGGTTTACGGAGACCCTACGAGCAGTACTTC.

This clonotype was recorded at least ten times. The rearrangement links TRBV12-3 or TRBV12-4 to TRBJ2-7; tentatively, D is TRBD2 (6 bases). This CDR3 contains 17 residues. The V end was cut by 1 base, the J end by 0 bases, with 16 bases between. CDR3 amino acids: CASSLELAVGSSYEQYF. The CDR3 region has the DNA TGTGCCAGCAGTTTAGAACTAGCCGTAGGTAGCTCCTACGAGCAGTACTTC.

The sample holds many counts of this clonotype. The V and J genes are TRBV29-1 and TRBJ2-3, with D maybe TRBD2 (7 bases). Germline loops: CDR1 SQVTM, CDR2 ANQGSEA. The CDR3 is made up of 15 amino acids. Trimming left V 6 bases short and J 5 bases short, with 21 bases between. CDR3: CSVHDRGAGGDTQYF. The CDR3 DNA sequence: TGCAGCGTCCACGATCGGGGGGCAGGTGGAGATACGCAGTATTTT.

This clonotype was recorded at least ten times. This chain uses TRBV9 with TRBJ1-4; D not certain. The CDR3 sequence is 15 residues long. Trimming took 0 bases from V and 10 from J, leaving 16 bases between them. Germline assignment: CDR1 SGDLS and CDR2 YYNGEE. This CDR3 is CASSVGDREVGKLFF. In DNA form, the CDR3 reads TGTGCCAGCAGCGTAGGAGACCGGGAGGTTGGAAAACTGTTTTTT. The full variable domain, in which reference TRBV9 and TRBJ1-4 provide the parts outside the CDR3, is DSGVTQTPKHLITATGQRVTLRCSPRSGDLSVYWYQQSLDQGLQFLIQYYNGEERAKGNILERFSAQQFPDLHSELNLSSLELGDSALYFCASSVGDREVGKLFFGSGTQLSVL.

This rearrangement joins TRBV5-1 to TRBJ2-7; 10 nucleotides line up with TRBD1. The V gene's germline CDR1 is SGHRS and CDR2 YFSETQ. The length of the CDR3 is 13 residues. V trimming: 4 bases; J trimming: 5 bases; junction bases outside the gene matches: 3. The CDR3 region has the DNA TGCGCCAGCAGCGTGACAGGGGGCAACGAGCAGTACTTC. Its translation: CASSVTGGNEQYF.

In its sample, this clonotype was seen many times. The V gene is TRBV7-8, the J gene TRBJ2-2; D is possibly TRBD1 (6 bases). Germline CDR1 and CDR2: SGHVS and FQNEAQ. Trimming left V 2 bases short and J 0 bases short, with 13 bases between. The CDR3 sequence is 17 residues long. The CDR3 DNA reads as TGTGCCAGCAGCTTACCAAGGACAGACGCGAACACCGGGGAGCTGTTTTTT. Encoded protein: CASSLPRTDANTGELFF.

This clonotype has just a few counts. The V call is TRBV5-1, the J call TRBJ2-2, with 9 bases matching TRBD2. CDR3 size: 16 residues. J gave up 6 bases and V 4 bases, and 10 bases lay outside the gene matches. Germline CDR1 reads SGHRS; CDR2 reads YFSETQ. The CDR3, as DNA: TGCGCCAGCAGCCGATATGGGACTAGCCACGCCGGGGAGCTGTTTTTT. This encodes CASSRYGTSHAGELFF.

In this sample, this clonotype turned up many times. The chain links TRBV5-1 to TRBJ1-5, with 7 bases fitting TRBD1. The CDR3 spans 15 residues. The junction had 4 bases not matched to a gene; V was cut back by 0 bases and J by 4 bases. CDR1 and CDR2 from the germline V gene are SGHRS and YFSETQ. The CDR3 DNA follows: TGCGCCAGCAGCTTGGGGGGACAGACAAATCAGCCCCAGCATTTT. Translation gives CASSLGGQTNQPQHF.

This chain connects TRBV7-3 to TRBJ2-3; TRBD1 matches 10 bases. The V and J ends lost 5 bases and 4 bases, in that order; junction bases with no gene match: 3. This CDR3 is built from 14 residues. The V gene's germline CDR1 is SGHTA and CDR2 FQGTGA. The CDR3 loop is CASSIGTGADTQYF. CDR3 nucleotide sequence: TGTGCCAGCAGCATCGGGACAGGGGCAGATACGCAGTATTTT.

The chain links TRBV28 to TRBJ1-1; a possible D gene is TRBD1 (6 bases). V was cut by 6 bases and J by 5 bases, with 10 bases left in between. Germline CDR1 is MDHEN and CDR2 is SYDVKM. The CDR3 totals 12 residues. Here the CDR3 reads CASSRGLTEAFF. The CDR3 region has the DNA TGTGCCAGCAGCCGGGGGCTTACTGAAGCTTTCTTT.

The sample holds many counts of this clonotype. The chain joins TRBV7-3 to TRBJ1-2; a possible D gene is TRBD1 (5 bases). Germline V gene data show CDR1 as SGHTA and CDR2 as FQGTGA. The CDR3 length is 14 residues. The ends were cut back, 5 bases at V and 4 bases at J, with 14 bases in the middle. The CDR3 region is CASSGAAGVYGYTF. In nucleotides, the CDR3 is TGTGCCAGCAGCGGGGCCGCCGGGGTCTATGGCTACACCTTC. Looking up the rest from reference TRBV7-3 and TRBJ1-2 gives the full variable domain: GAGVSQTPSNKVTEKGKYVELRCDPISGHTALYWYRQSLGQGPEFLIYFQGTGAADDSGLPNDRFFAVRPEGSVSTLKIQRTERGDSAVYLCASSGAAGVYGYTFGSGTRLTVV.

The table lists this clonotype with a few counts. The rearrangement joins TRBV20-1 to TRBJ1-3; possibly TRBD1 for D (5 bases). Germline V gene lookup returns CDR1 DFQATT and CDR2 SNEGSKA (reference sequence). The CDR3 spans 12 residues. V lost 4 bases, J lost 4 bases, and 8 bases lay in between. The CDR3 here is CSATGLGNTIYF. Here the CDR3 DNA reads TGCAGTGCTACAGGGCTAGGAAACACCATATATTTT.

This clonotype was found many times. The chain links TRBV20-1 to TRBJ2-3; D is perhaps TRBD2 (5 bases). Trimming stripped 6 bases from V and 2 bases from J, with 12 bases between. The CDR3 is 13 amino acids. Germline CDR1 DFQATT, CDR2 SNEGSKA (reference sequence). This chain's CDR3 is CSALIRDTDTQYF. In nucleotides, the CDR3 is TGCAGTGCCCTGATCCGGGACACAGATACGCAGTATTTT.

The sample holds many counts of this clonotype. The gene calls are TRBV4-2 and TRBJ2-7, with D possibly being TRBD2 (5 bases). Trimming removed 1 base from V and 4 bases from J, with 8 bases in between. CDR3 length: 13 amino acids. Germline V CDR1 and CDR2: LGHNA, YNFKEQ. This chain's CDR3 is CASSQARVYEQYF. CDR3 sequence (DNA): TGTGCCAGCAGCCAAGCGAGGGTTTACGAGCAGTACTTC.

This clonotype was seen many times. This chain's CDR3 is CATSTNSGTEQYF. DNA of the CDR3: TGTGCCACCAGCACCAACTCTGGGACCGAGCAGTACTTC. The rearrangement joins TRBV15 to TRBJ2-7; the D call may be TRBD1 or TRBD2 (5 bases each). The ends were cut back, 4 bases at V and 6 bases at J, with 13 bases in the middle. Germline assignment: CDR1 LNHNV and CDR2 YYDKDF (reference sequence). This CDR3 contains 13 residues.

This clonotype was seen at least ten times. The CDR3 here is CASTGQGATNYGYTF. The CDR3, as DNA: TGCGCCAGCACTGGACAGGGGGCGACTAACTATGGCTACACCTTC. The genes are TRBV5-1 and TRBJ1-2; 11 positions agree with TRBD1. Per the germline V gene, CDR1 is SGHRS and CDR2 is YFSETQ. The J segment lost 0 bases and the V segment lost 6 bases, leaving 4 bases of the junction unmatched. This CDR3 comprises 15 residues.

This clonotype was observed many times. V and J are TRBV9 and TRBJ2-3; 7 nucleotides agree with TRBD2. Germline assignment: CDR1 SGDLS and CDR2 YYNGEE. The CDR3 sequence is 15 residues long. V lost 4 bases and J lost 0; bases outside the gene matches: 5. The CDR3 here is CASSPRAGSTDTQYF. Here the CDR3 DNA reads TGTGCCAGCAGCCCCCGAGCGGGGAGCACAGATACGCAGTATTTT.